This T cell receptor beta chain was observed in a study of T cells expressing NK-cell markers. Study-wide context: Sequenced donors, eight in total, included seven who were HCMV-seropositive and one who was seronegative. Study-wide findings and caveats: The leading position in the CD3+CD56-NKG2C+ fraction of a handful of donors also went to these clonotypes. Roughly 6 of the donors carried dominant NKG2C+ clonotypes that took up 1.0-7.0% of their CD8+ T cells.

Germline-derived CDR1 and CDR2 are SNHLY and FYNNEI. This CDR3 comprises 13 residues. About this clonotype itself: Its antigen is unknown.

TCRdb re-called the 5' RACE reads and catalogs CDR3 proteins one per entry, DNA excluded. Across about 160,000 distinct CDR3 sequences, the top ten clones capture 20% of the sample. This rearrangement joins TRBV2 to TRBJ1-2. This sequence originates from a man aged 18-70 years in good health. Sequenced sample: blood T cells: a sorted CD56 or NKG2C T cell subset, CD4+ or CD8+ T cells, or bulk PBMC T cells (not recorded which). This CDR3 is CASEHNTNYGYTF.